This T cell receptor beta chain stems from a study of T cell responses to AZD1222 COVID-19 vaccine. Looking at the study overall: Second-dose groups at about 4 or about 12 weeks were pooled.

About this clone itself: Antigen: not known.

The repertoire was sequenced with immunoSEQ multiplex PCR; TCRdb's copy has only in-frame clones and lacks some. The table shows some 150,000 clones, with 80% to 95% occurring only once. V shed 4 bases and J 6 bases; nucleotides not matched to a gene: 2. Germline CDR1 SGHVS, CDR2 FNYEAQ. This CDR3 contains 15 residues. Study-wide findings and caveats: Receipt of two AZD1222 doses was followed by a rise in Spike-specific TCR breadth and depth. Seropositive status at baseline applied to only five or six AZD1222 recipients. Repertoires were sampled only after the peak T cell response.

V and J are TRBV7-6 and TRBJ2-1; TRBD2 agrees at 14 bases. This TCR was recovered from an adult in good health. Sequences were derived from peripheral blood, sampled on day 0 of AZD1222 vaccination. For the CDR3, the DNA is TGTGCCAGCAGCTCGACTAGCGGGGGGGCCAATGAGCAGTTCTTC. Its translation: CASSSTSGGANEQFF.